The 5 T cell receptor beta chains reported below all come from one sample, sequenced in a study of T cell repertoires and HLA-DP antigens (dated by TCRdb to the late 2010s). The antigens for these receptors are not known. The library was made by the immunoSEQ multiplex PCR assay. Imported from immuneACCESS, the table was reduced by TCRdb to in-frame sequences with V and J called. These copies leave out some clones; in studies compared against another copy, an unresolved V gene accounts for under half, and the cause of the remainder is not known. The sample includes about 89,000 clones, with 86% observed a single time. Jointly, the top ten make up 1.7% of the sample. Material: CD4+ T cells from PBMCs. The receptors stem from a man in his fifties or sixties in good health and CMV-seronegative.

The chain is built from TRBV25-1 and TRBJ1-2, with 8 bases that match TRBD1. This CDR3 has 17 residues. V lost 2 bases to trimming and J lost 3 bases; unmatched junction nucleotides: 11. CDR1 and CDR2 (germline): MGHDK, SYGVNS. The CDR3 region has the DNA TGTGCCAGCAGTGAACGGGGGGCAGGGGGCGTCGACTATGGCTACACCTTC. It encodes CASSERGAGGVDYGYTF.

The chain is built from TRBV27 and TRBJ1-2; tentatively, D is TRBD1 (5 bases). Trimming shortened V by 6 bases and J by 4 bases, and 21 bases separated the two germline ends. CDR1 and CDR2 from the germline V gene are MNHEY and SMNVEV (reference sequence). This CDR3 spans 16 amino acids. This CDR3 reads CASSPPPGVLGYGYTF. DNA for the CDR3: TGTGCCAGCAGCCCCCCCCCGGGGGTACTAGGCTATGGCTACACCTTC.

The chain links TRBV29-1 to TRBJ1-1; tentatively, D is TRBD1 (5 bases). CDR1 and CDR2 (germline): SQVTM, ANQGSEA. Trimming stripped 0 bases from V and 10 bases from J, with 15 bases between. The CDR3 extends over 13 amino acids. The CDR3 here is CSVEDPGRFGAFF. The CDR3 DNA follows: TGCAGCGTTGAAGACCCAGGGAGGTTCGGAGCTTTCTTT.

The rearrangement uses TRBV30 and TRBJ1-1; no firm D call. The CDR3 spans 12 residues. Trimming removed 2 bases at V and 1 base at J, with 5 bases between. Germline CDR1 GTSNPN, CDR2 SVGIG (reference sequence). In nucleotides, the CDR3 is TGTGCCTGGAGTCATAGGAACACTGAAGCTTTCTTT. This encodes CAWSHRNTEAFF.

V usage is TRBV6-5 and J usage is TRBJ1-1; D gene ambiguous. This CDR3 spans 13 amino acids. V dropped 2 bases and J dropped 1 base, with 5 bases sitting between them. Germline assignment: CDR1 MNHEY and CDR2 SVGAGI. The CDR3 loop reads CASSYDPNTEAFF. CDR3 DNA sequence: TGTGCCAGCAGTTACGATCCGAACACTGAAGCTTTCTTT.